These T cell receptor beta chains were read from a single sample in a study of shared clonotypes between healthy human individuals. Data came from immunoSEQ multiplex PCR; TCRdb stores just in-frame clones and leaves some out. Here the sample spans more than 2 million clones, around 93% being singletons. Sequencing was performed on naive CD8+ T cells from PBMCs. The origin of the receptors is a man aged 18 to 29 in good health. Some clones in this sample may be carry-over from other donors' samples. CDR3s include the opening cysteine and the closing phenylalanine or tryptophan. Each record gives: V gene, D gene, J gene, CDR3 protein. The D gene is left open where the match is weak.

v_call: TRBV28
d_call: .
j_call: TRBJ2-5
cdr3_aa: CASSLEGLEETQYF

v_call: TRBV28
d_call: TRBD1
j_call: TRBJ1-2
cdr3_aa: CASSPTGDYGYTF

v_call: TRBV9
d_call: TRBD1
j_call: TRBJ2-3
cdr3_aa: CASSPPGGWWDTQYF

v_call: TRBV19
d_call: TRBD1
j_call: TRBJ1-1
cdr3_aa: CASTPGAGGNTEAFF

v_call: TRBV20-1
d_call: TRBD1
j_call: TRBJ1-2
cdr3_aa: CSVIWTGHLTF

v_call: TRBV4-3
d_call: TRBD2
j_call: TRBJ2-7
cdr3_aa: CASSQDHGVAGAYEQYF

v_call: TRBV7-2
d_call: TRBD1
j_call: TRBJ2-3
cdr3_aa: CASSYSPDRETDTQYF

v_call: TRBV7-8
d_call: .
j_call: TRBJ1-1
cdr3_aa: CASSQWDENTEAFF

v_call: TRBV7-9
d_call: .
j_call: TRBJ2-4
cdr3_aa: CASSLGFVDIQYF

v_call: TRBV28
d_call: TRBD2
j_call: TRBJ2-1
cdr3_aa: CASSLAGKNEQFF

v_call: TRBV15
d_call: .
j_call: TRBJ2-7
cdr3_aa: CATSTVYLTVGQKYEQYF

v_call: TRBV7-2
d_call: .
j_call: TRBJ2-7
cdr3_aa: CASSLAPVRPSYEQYF

v_call: TRBV29-1
d_call: .
j_call: TRBJ2-3
cdr3_aa: CSSIWTWGTSTDTQYF

v_call: TRBV12-5
d_call: .
j_call: TRBJ2-1
cdr3_aa: CASGLDNNEQFF

v_call: TRBV9
d_call: .
j_call: TRBJ2-2
cdr3_aa: CASSVGPSSHTGGELFF

v_call: TRBV21-1
d_call: .
j_call: TRBJ1-2
cdr3_aa: CASSRHRADRVRPGYTF

v_call: TRBV29-1
d_call: TRBD2
j_call: TRBJ2-1
cdr3_aa: CSVRRTSGYLTDINEQFF

v_call: TRBV9
d_call: .
j_call: TRBJ1-1
cdr3_aa: CASSVEGTYTEAFF

v_call: TRBV5-1
d_call: .
j_call: TRBJ1-3
cdr3_aa: CASSLALSEASGNTIYF

v_call: TRBV6-1
d_call: .
j_call: TRBJ1-4
cdr3_aa: CASRMGEKLFF

v_call: TRBV9
d_call: TRBD1
j_call: TRBJ1-4
cdr3_aa: CASSAGIQGINEKLFF

v_call: TRBV2
d_call: TRBD1
j_call: TRBJ1-4
cdr3_aa: CASSERAGGIEKLFF

v_call: TRBV5-4
d_call: TRBD1
j_call: TRBJ1-2
cdr3_aa: CASSSGQGRYGYTF

v_call: TRBV29-1
d_call: TRBD1
j_call: TRBJ2-2
cdr3_aa: CSVRQGNTGELFF

v_call: TRBV19
d_call: .
j_call: TRBJ1-3
cdr3_aa: CASSIYDSSGNTIYF

v_call: TRBV19
d_call: .
j_call: TRBJ2-7
cdr3_aa: CASRGGLTYEQYF

v_call: TRBV4-3
d_call: .
j_call: TRBJ2-1
cdr3_aa: CASSHSLENEQFF

v_call: TRBV19
d_call: .
j_call: TRBJ2-7
cdr3_aa: CASSITSRSYEQYF

v_call: TRBV4-1
d_call: TRBD2
j_call: TRBJ2-1
cdr3_aa: CASSQAALAVSYNEQFF

v_call: TRBV28
d_call: .
j_call: TRBJ2-4
cdr3_aa: CASSLFPIQTDIAKNIQYF

v_call: TRBV11-2
d_call: TRBD2
j_call: TRBJ2-7
cdr3_aa: CASSHVAGGPSYEQYF

v_call: TRBV6-6
d_call: .
j_call: TRBJ2-1
cdr3_aa: CASSRGLNEQFF

v_call: TRBV2
d_call: .
j_call: TRBJ2-2
cdr3_aa: CASSDSRFPGELFF

v_call: TRBV27
d_call: .
j_call: TRBJ2-1
cdr3_aa: CASSFRGSGNEQFF

v_call: TRBV27
d_call: .
j_call: TRBJ2-7
cdr3_aa: CASSPSAGTSSYEQYF

v_call: TRBV9
d_call: .
j_call: TRBJ1-3
cdr3_aa: CASSVNGGSGNTIYF

v_call: TRBV27
d_call: TRBD1
j_call: TRBJ2-5
cdr3_aa: CASSRRQGRVETQYF

v_call: TRBV5-4
d_call: .
j_call: TRBJ1-1
cdr3_aa: CASSFGPEAFF

v_call: TRBV5-1
d_call: .
j_call: TRBJ2-7
cdr3_aa: CASSLDPTGYEQYF